This passage covers 7 T cell receptor beta chains from one sample sequenced in a study of T-cell memory formation after mild COVID-19. One entry per CDR3 protein results from TCRdb running MiXCR on the 5' RACE reads. Among approximately 450,000 distinct CDR3 sequences, about 20% were seen once, and the ten largest hold 9% to 15%. Sequencing input: PBMCs or a T cell subset sorted from them (not recorded which). These receptors were obtained from an adult woman who had mild COVID-19 (a few samples of this study predate the infection). Cell type and time point are not known.

This chain joins TRBV11-2 and TRBJ2-5; D could derive from TRBD1 or TRBD2 (5 bases each). The ends were cut back, 8 bases at V and 3 bases at J, with 10 bases in the middle. This CDR3 comprises 12 residues. Germline lookup yields CDR1 SGHAT and CDR2 FQNNGV. The CDR3 DNA follows: TGTGCCAGCGGGACGTTGAAAGAGACCCAGTACTTC. Protein product: CASGTLKETQYF.

This clonotype was counted a few times. This chain links TRBV12-3 or TRBV12-4 with TRBJ1-1; D is ambiguous. The V and J ends lost 6 bases and 5 bases respectively, with 13 bases between them. The CDR3 is made up of 13 amino acids. The CDR3 nucleotides are TGTGCCAGCAGGCCCGGGGAAGTAACTGAAGCTTTCTTT. It yields the protein CASRPGEVTEAFF.

This clonotype was recorded at least ten times. The rearrangement uses TRBV12-3 or TRBV12-4 and TRBJ1-1; 7 nucleotides match TRBD1. The ends lost 4 bases at V and 3 bases at J; junction bases unmatched: 5. The CDR3 is made up of 14 amino acids. The CDR3 reads CASSWNRGDTEAFF. For the CDR3, the DNA is TGTGCCAGCAGTTGGAACAGGGGCGACACTGAAGCTTTCTTT.

The chain recombines TRBV12-3 or TRBV12-4 with TRBJ2-1, with 15 bases matching TRBD2. J lost 7 bases, V lost 4 bases, and 8 bases had no gene match. CDR3 length: 17 amino acids. The CDR3 is CASSSSGTSGRLNEQFF. The CDR3, as DNA: TGTGCCAGCAGTTCGTCCGGGACTAGCGGGAGGTTAAATGAGCAGTTCTTC.

This clonotype has only a few counts. This chain joins TRBV5-5 and TRBJ2-2; D possibly corresponds to TRBD2 (6 bases). The germline V gene has CDR1 SGHKS and CDR2 YYEKEE (reference sequence). This CDR3 has 14 residues. V gave up 2 bases and J gave up 2 bases, with 7 bases separating them. CDR3 bases: TGTGCCAGCAGCTTCGGGAGCAACACCGGGGAGCTGTTTTTT. Translated: CASSFGSNTGELFF.

This clonotype was detected only a few times. The J gene is TRBJ2-5, the V gene TRBV7-7, with 16 bases aligning to TRBD2. The CDR3 consists of 17 residues. Unmatched junction bases numbered 5, after V lost 5 bases and J lost 2 bases. The germline V gene encodes CDR1 SSHAT and CDR2 FNYEAQ (reference sequence). The CDR3 DNA sequence: TGTGCCAGCAGCCCGGGACTAGCGGGGGGGCTGCAAGAGACCCAGTACTTC. It codes for CASSPGLAGGLQETQYF.

The rearrangement joins TRBV20-1 to TRBJ2-3, with TRBD2 matching over 16 bases. The CDR3 length is 16 residues. Germline values: CDR1 DFQATT, CDR2 SNEGSKA (reference sequence). After removal of 5 bases from V and 6 bases from J, the junction contained 8 bases not matched to a gene. CDR3 coding DNA: TGCAGTGCTCCCGGGACTAGCGGGAGGGCCGGGGATACGCAGTATTTT. Its translation is CSAPGTSGRAGDTQYF.